This TCR beta chain was recorded in a study of blood T cell repertoires in COVID-19. About the study: Whether acute or convalescent, the COVID-19 samples came from the United States, Italy and Spain. T cells, B-cell-depleted T cells, or PBMCs supplied cDNA or gDNA.

Original methodology: Nucleated cell number was recorded as an estimate derived from reference gene primer amplification. Some clones are missing from TCRdb's copy, which holds only in-frame ones; the method was immunoSEQ multiplex PCR. V and J calls and clone size are copied from that table; D and trimming were computed from the DNA. The sample comprises 200,000 to 300,000 clones, around 83% of which are singletons, and around an eighth rests with the top ten. The TCR comes from a woman in her sixties with active or convalescent COVID-19. Sequenced sample: peripheral blood.

The CDR3 sequence: CASSYHPAGELFF. Written as DNA, the CDR3 is TGTGCCAGCAGTTACCACCCGGCCGGGGAGCTGTTTTTT. The V call is TRBV6-2 or TRBV6-3, the J call TRBJ2-2, with no clear D. CDR1 and CDR2 (germline): MNHEY, SVGEGT. Trimming pared 2 bases from V and 6 bases from J, leaving 7 bases between. The CDR3 is 13 amino acids.